This entry describes one T cell receptor (beta chain). Sequenced by immunoSEQ multiplex PCR; TCRdb stores in-frame clones only, minus some. The profile shows a few hundred thousand clones, around nine tenths of them singletons. V shed 1 base, J shed 3 bases, and the junction held 11 bases outside the gene matches. CDR1 and CDR2 (germline): SEHNR, FQNEAQ (reference sequence). This CDR3 is 19 amino acids long. This record comes from a study of blood T cell repertoires in COVID-19. The sample consisted of peripheral blood. This chain uses TRBV7-9 with TRBJ2-5; 13 bases fit TRBD2. The TCR was taken from a woman aged 55 to 70 with COVID-19, enrolled during active disease. CDR3 DNA sequence: TGTGCCAGCAGCTTAGTGACCGGGACTAGCGGGATTGGAAAAGAGACCCAGTACTTC. Amino acids: CASSLVTGTSGIGKETQYF.